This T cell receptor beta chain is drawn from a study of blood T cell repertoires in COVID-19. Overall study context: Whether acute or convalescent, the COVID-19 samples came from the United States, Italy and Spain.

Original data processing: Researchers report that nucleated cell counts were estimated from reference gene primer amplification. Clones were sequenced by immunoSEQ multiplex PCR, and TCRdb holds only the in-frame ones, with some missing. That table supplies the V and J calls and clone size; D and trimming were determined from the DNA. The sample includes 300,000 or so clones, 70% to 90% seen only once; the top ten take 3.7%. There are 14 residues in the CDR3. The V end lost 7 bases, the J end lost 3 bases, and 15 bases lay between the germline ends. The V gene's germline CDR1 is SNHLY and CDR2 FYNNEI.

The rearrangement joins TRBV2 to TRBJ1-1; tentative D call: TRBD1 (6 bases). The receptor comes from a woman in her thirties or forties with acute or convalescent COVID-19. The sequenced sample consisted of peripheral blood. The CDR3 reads CASTRGGVHTEAFF. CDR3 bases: TGTGCCAGCACCAGAGGGGGGGTTCACACTGAAGCTTTCTTT.